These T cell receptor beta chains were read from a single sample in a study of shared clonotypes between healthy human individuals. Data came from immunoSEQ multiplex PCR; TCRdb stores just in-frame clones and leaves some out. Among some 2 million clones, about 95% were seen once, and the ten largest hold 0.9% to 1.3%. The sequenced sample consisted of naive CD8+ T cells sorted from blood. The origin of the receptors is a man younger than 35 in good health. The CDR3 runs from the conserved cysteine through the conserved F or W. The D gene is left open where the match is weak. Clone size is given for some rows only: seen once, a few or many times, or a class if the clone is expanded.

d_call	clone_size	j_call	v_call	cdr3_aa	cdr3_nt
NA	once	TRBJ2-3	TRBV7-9	CASSPAIFPDTQYF	TGTGCCAGCAGCCCAGCAATCTTCCCAGATACGCAGTATTTT
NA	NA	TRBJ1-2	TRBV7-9	CASSLDRTAFSYTF	TGTGCCAGCAGCTTAGATCGGACCGCTTTTAGCTACACCTTC
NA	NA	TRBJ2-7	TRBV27	CASARGGEQYF	TGTGCCAGCGCTCGCGGAGGCGAGCAGTACTTC
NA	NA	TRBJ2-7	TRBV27	CASSLLDSYEQYF	TGTGCCAGCAGTTTATTGGACAGCTACGAGCAGTACTTC
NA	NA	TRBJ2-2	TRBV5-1	CASSLSEVGTGELFF	TGCGCCAGCAGCTTATCGGAGGTTGGCACCGGGGAGCTGTTTTTT
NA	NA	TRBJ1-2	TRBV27	CASSPGGYTF	TGTGCCAGCAGTCCCGGTGGCTACACCTTC
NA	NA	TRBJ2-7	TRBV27	CASSLSASAVGEQYF	TGTGCCAGCAGTTTATCGGCTAGCGCAGTCGGGGAGCAGTACTTC
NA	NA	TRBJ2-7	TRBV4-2	CASSQRTATYEQYF	TGTGCCAGCAGCCAACGGACAGCCACCTACGAGCAGTACTTC
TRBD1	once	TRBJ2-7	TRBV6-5	CASSYSGQSAYEQYF	TGTGCCAGCAGTTACTCGGGACAGTCAGCCTACGAGCAGTACTTC
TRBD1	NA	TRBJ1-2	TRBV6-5	CASSYGAGGDYGYTF	TGTGCCAGCAGTTACGGGGCAGGGGGAGACTATGGCTACACCTTC
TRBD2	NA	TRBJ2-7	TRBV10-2	CASSLSGEQYF	TGCGCCAGCAGTCTTAGCGGGGAGCAGTACTTC
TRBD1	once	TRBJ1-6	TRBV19	CASSGTANSPLHF	TGTGCCAGTAGTGGGACAGCTAATTCACCCCTCCACTTT
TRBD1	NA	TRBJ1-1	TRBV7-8	CASSLALSGQGLNTEAFF	TGTGCCAGCAGCTTAGCACTTTCTGGACAGGGCTTGAACACTGAAGCTTTCTTT
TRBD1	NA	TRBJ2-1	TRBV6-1	CASSEPPLGQGINEQFF	TGTGCCAGCAGTGAGCCACCCCTCGGACAGGGAATTAATGAGCAGTTCTTC
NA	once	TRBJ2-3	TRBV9	CASTEGGSGLLTDTQYF	TGTGCCAGCACCGAAGGCGGTAGCGGATTACTCACAGATACGCAGTATTTT
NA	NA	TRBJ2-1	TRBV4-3	CASKGGTYNEQFF	TGCGCCAGCAAAGGGGGAACCTACAATGAGCAGTTCTTC
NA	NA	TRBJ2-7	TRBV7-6	CASSLGGYAYEQYF	TGTGCCAGCAGCTTAGGGGGTTACGCCTACGAGCAGTACTTC
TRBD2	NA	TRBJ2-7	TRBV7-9	CASSLASGGTYEQYF	TGTGCCAGCAGCTTAGCGAGCGGGGGGACCTACGAGCAGTACTTC
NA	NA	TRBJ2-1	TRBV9	CASSTAILTPRSYNEQFF	TGTGCCAGCAGCACAGCGATTTTGACTCCTCGCTCCTACAATGAGCAGTTCTTC
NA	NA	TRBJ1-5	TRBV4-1	CASSHRVLGAGDQPQHF	TGCGCCAGCAGCCATCGCGTGTTGGGAGCGGGGGATCAGCCCCAGCATTTT
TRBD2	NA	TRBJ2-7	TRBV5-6	CASSLGLAGLYEQYF	TGTGCCAGCAGCTTGGGACTAGCGGGCCTCTACGAGCAGTACTTC
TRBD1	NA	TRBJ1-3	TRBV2	CASRAIGGSTENTIYF	TGTGCCAGCAGGGCTATAGGGGGCTCGACGGAAAACACCATATATTTT
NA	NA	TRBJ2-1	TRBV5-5	CASSFEDNEQFF	TGTGCCAGCAGCTTCGAGGACAATGAGCAGTTCTTC
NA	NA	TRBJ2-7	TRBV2	CASWDTDSYEQYF	TGTGCCAGTTGGGACACCGACTCCTACGAGCAGTACTTC
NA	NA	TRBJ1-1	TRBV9	CASSITDRNRQAGQENTEAFF	TGTGCCAGCAGCATCACCGACCGCAACCGACAGGCCGGGCAGGAGAACACTGAAGCTTTCTTT
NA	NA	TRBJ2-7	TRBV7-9	CASSFPAGTETYEQYF	TGTGCCAGCAGCTTTCCCGCCGGGACTGAAACTTACGAGCAGTACTTC
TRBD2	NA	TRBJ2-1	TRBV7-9	CASSDYYPGGIYNEQFF	TGTGCCAGCTCCGACTACTACCCGGGAGGTATCTACAATGAGCAGTTCTTC
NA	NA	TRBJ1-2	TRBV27	CASSLMGGEGYTF	TGTGCCAGCAGTTTAATGGGAGGGGAGGGCTACACCTTC
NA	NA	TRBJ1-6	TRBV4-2	CASSQNVVGDNSPLHF	TGTGCCAGCAGCCAGAACGTGGTAGGTGATAATTCACCCCTCCACTTT
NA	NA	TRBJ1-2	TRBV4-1	CASSQAYRDPNYGYTF	TGCGCCAGCAGCCAAGCCTACAGGGACCCTAACTATGGCTACACCTTC
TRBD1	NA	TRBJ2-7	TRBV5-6	CASSWDRGPEQYF	TGTGCCAGCAGCTGGGACAGGGGTCCCGAGCAGTACTTC
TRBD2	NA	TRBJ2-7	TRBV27	CASSFTGGEQYF	TGTGCCAGCAGTTTCACGGGAGGGGAGCAGTACTTC
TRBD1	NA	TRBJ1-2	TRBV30	CAWSAGTGYGYTF	TGTGCCTGGAGTGCCGGGACAGGGTATGGCTACACCTTC
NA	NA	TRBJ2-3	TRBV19	CASSILDTDTQYF	TGTGCCAGTAGTATCCTAGATACAGATACGCAGTATTTT
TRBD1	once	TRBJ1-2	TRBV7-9	CASSMGTGGQGYTF	TGTGCCAGCAGTATGGGGACAGGGGGCCAGGGCTACACCTTC
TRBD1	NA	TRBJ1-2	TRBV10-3	CAAGQGTLYGYTF	TGTGCCGCCGGACAGGGAACACTCTATGGCTACACCTTC
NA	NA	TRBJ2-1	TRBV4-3	CASSQSRVAYNEQFF	TGCGCCAGCAGCCAAAGCAGGGTAGCCTACAATGAGCAGTTCTTC
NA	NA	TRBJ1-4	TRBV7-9	CASSFPGEQTPSWEKLFF	TGTGCCAGCAGCTTCCCGGGTGAACAGACACCAAGCTGGGAAAAACTGTTTTTT
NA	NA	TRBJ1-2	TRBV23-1	CASSQSGLNREPYGYTF	TGCGCCAGCAGTCAATCCGGATTGAACAGAGAACCCTATGGCTACACCTTC
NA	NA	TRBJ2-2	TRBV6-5	CASSLRKLNTGELFF	TGTGCCAGCAGTCTAAGGAAGCTGAACACCGGGGAGCTGTTTTTT
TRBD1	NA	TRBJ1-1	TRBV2	CASRTGATEAFF	TGTGCCAGCAGGACAGGGGCCACTGAAGCTTTCTTT
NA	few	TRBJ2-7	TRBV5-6	CASSLGLTYEQYF	TGTGCCAGCAGTCTGGGCCTGACCTACGAGCAGTACTTC
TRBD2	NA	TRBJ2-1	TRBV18	CASSPSVLAGGNEQFF	TGTGCCAGCTCACCATCGGTCCTAGCGGGAGGCAATGAGCAGTTCTTC
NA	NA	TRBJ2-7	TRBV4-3	CASSQDPAATTIYEQYF	TGCGCCAGCAGCCAAGATCCTGCGGCGACCACGATTTACGAGCAGTACTTC
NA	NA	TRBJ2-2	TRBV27	CASTKDSPAISGELFF	TGTGCCAGCACCAAAGACTCTCCCGCTATCTCCGGGGAGCTGTTTTTT
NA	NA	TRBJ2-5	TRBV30	CAWSEVGETQYF	TGTGCCTGGAGTGAGGTGGGGGAGACCCAGTACTTC
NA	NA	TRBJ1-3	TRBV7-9	CASSETAIAAPGNTIYF	TGTGCCAGCAGCGAGACAGCGATAGCCGCACCTGGAAACACCATATATTTT
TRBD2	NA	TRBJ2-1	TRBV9	CASSVGGLAFEQFF	TGTGCCAGCAGCGTAGGGGGACTAGCCTTTGAGCAGTTCTTC
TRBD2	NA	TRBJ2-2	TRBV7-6	CASSFLAGEIPGELFF	TGTGCCAGCAGCTTCCTAGCGGGGGAGATCCCCGGGGAGCTGTTTTTT
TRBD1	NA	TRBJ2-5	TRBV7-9	CASSPWTGGQETQYF	TGTGCCAGCAGCCCATGGACAGGGGGCCAAGAGACTCAGTACTTC
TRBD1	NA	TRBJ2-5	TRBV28	CASSFYRGAAETQYF	TGTGCCAGCAGTTTCTACAGGGGCGCAGCTGAGACCCAGTACTTC
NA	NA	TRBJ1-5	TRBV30	CAWSFLSNQPQHF	TGTGCCTGGAGCTTCCTTAGCAATCAGCCCCAGCATTTT
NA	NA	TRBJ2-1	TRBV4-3	CASSQYYPNNEQFF	TGCGCCAGCAGCCAATACTATCCCAACAATGAGCAGTTCTTC
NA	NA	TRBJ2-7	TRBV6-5	CASSYGTSSSYEQYF	TGTGCCAGCAGTTACGGGACATCAAGCTCCTACGAGCAGTACTTC
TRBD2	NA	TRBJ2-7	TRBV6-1	CASTVAGGYEQYF	TGTGCCAGTACCGTAGCGGGAGGCTACGAGCAGTACTTC
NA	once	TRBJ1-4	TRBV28	CASSFASEKLFF	TGTGCCAGCAGTTTCGCATCCGAAAAACTGTTTTTT
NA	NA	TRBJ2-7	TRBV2	CASSESLDYEQYF	TGTGCCAGCAGTGAAAGTTTGGACTACGAGCAGTACTTC
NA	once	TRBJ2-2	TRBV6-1	CASSDTDAINTGELFF	TGTGCCAGCAGTGATACAGACGCCATCAACACCGGAGAGCTGTTTTTT